Listed below are T cell receptor beta chains from one sample, sequenced in a study of CD8+CD57+ T cells in acquired aplastic anemia. Each CDR3 protein is one row after TCRdb ran MiXCR on the reads. Among 100,000 to 150,000 distinct CDR3 sequences listed, almost 40% were seen once. The sample taken for sequencing was sorted CD4+, CD8+, or CD8+CD57+ T cells (not recorded which) from PBMCs. The receptors come from a human donor with aplastic anemia. CDR3s include the opening cysteine and the closing phenylalanine or tryptophan. Fields, in order: V gene, clone size, D gene, J gene, CDR3 protein, CDR3 DNA. D genes are given only for firm matches. Expanded clones are given a class, and other clones once, few, many or no size at all.

TRBV2,many,TRBD2,TRBJ2-1,CASRHTTALAGGGNEQFF,TGTGCCAGCAGGCATACTACGGCCCTAGCGGGGGGTGGAAATGAGCAGTTCTTC
TRBV7-6,many,TRBD1,TRBJ1-1,CASSLAGQGGTEAFF,TGTGCCAGCAGCTTAGCGGGACAGGGTGGCACTGAAGCTTTCTTT
TRBV3-1,many,-,TRBJ1-2,CASSQRGIGDYTF,TGTGCCAGCAGCCAACGGGGGATCGGGGACTACACCTTC
TRBV6-2/TRBV6-3,many,-,TRBJ2-7,CASSYYGEQYF,TGTGCCAGCAGTTACTACGGAGAGCAGTACTTC
TRBV19,-,TRBD1,TRBJ1-5,CASRRGQLYNQPQHF,TGTGCCAGTCGAAGGGGGCAGCTCTACAATCAGCCCCAGCATTTT
TRBV7-2,-,-,TRBJ1-6,CASSTRTSF,TGTGCCAGCAGCACCCGGACGTCCTTT
TRBV25-1,many,-,TRBJ2-1,CASSVSDEQFF,TGTGCCAGCAGTGTAAGCGACGAGCAGTTCTTC
TRBV14,many,-,TRBJ2-3,CASSRSFRDSYTDTQYF,TGTGCCAGCAGCCGCTCTTTCCGGGACTCTTACACAGATACGCAGTATTTT
TRBV5-5,-,-,TRBJ2-7,CAGSSDSLSYEQYF,TGTGCCGGCAGCTCAGACTCCCTTTCCTACGAGCAGTACTTC
TRBV24-1,-,-,TRBJ1-1,CATSTLGGTEAFF,TGTGCCACCTCAACCCTAGGTGGGACTGAAGCTTTCTTT
TRBV2,-,TRBD1,TRBJ1-2,CANSEGGDYTF,TGTGCCAACAGTGAAGGGGGCGACTACACCTTC
TRBV29-1,-,-,TRBJ1-1,CSAVPTGSEAFF,TGCAGCGCTGTGCCTACAGGGTCTGAGGCTTTCTTT
TRBV2,-,-,TRBJ2-3,CASRPMGSSTDTQYF,TGTGCCAGCAGGCCAATGGGGTCTAGCACAGATACGCAGTATTTT
TRBV10-3,many,-,TRBJ2-7,CAISEGGNYYEQYF,TGTGCCATCAGTGAAGGGGGGAATTACTACGAGCAGTACTTC
TRBV12-3/TRBV12-4,many,TRBD1,TRBJ1-1,CASTPEGAAEAFF,TGTGCCAGCACCCCCGAGGGGGCGGCTGAAGCTTTCTTT
TRBV7-6,-,-,TRBJ1-5,CASSRDGEDNQPQHF,TGTGCCAGCAGCCGTGACGGGGAGGACAATCAGCCCCAGCATTTT
TRBV29-1,-,-,TRBJ1-5,CSVGRQAQNQPQHF,TGCAGCGTTGGGAGGCAGGCTCAAAATCAGCCCCAGCATTTT
TRBV29-1,once,-,TRBJ2-5,CSVESGLETQYF,TGCAGCGTTGAATCGGGGTTGGAGACCCAGTACTTC
TRBV5-4,many,-,TRBJ1-3,CASSLGPRSGNTIYF,TGTGCCAGCAGCTTGGGGCCTCGCTCTGGAAACACCATATATTTT
TRBV7-3,-,-,TRBJ2-2,CARHSNTGELFF,TGTGCTAGACACTCGAACACCGGGGAGCTGTTTTTT
TRBV10-3,many,-,TRBJ1-2,CAISLGQNPLGGYTF,TGTGCCATCAGTCTAGGACAGAATCCTTTGGGGGGCTACACCTTC
TRBV6-1,-,TRBD1,TRBJ1-4,CASTPDREGEKLFF,TGTGCCAGCACCCCGGACAGGGAGGGTGAAAAACTGTTTTTT
TRBV14,-,-,TRBJ1-3,CASSQTDGRGNTIYF,TGTGCCAGCAGCCAGACTGACGGCCGTGGAAACACCATATATTTT
TRBV13,few,-,TRBJ1-1,CASSKTPLTGFVDTEAFF,TGTGCCAGCAGCAAAACCCCCCTTACAGGGTTTGTTGACACTGAAGCTTTCTTT
TRBV9,-,TRBD1,TRBJ2-7,CASSVGTGDEQYF,TGTGCCAGCAGCGTAGGGACAGGGGACGAGCAGTACTTC
TRBV25-1,many,-,TRBJ1-6,CASSDGGRGNSPLHF,TGTGCCAGCAGTGATGGGGGACGTGGAAATTCACCCCTCCACTTT
TRBV15,once,-,TRBJ2-1,CATSSDAFTYEQFF,TGTGCCACCAGCAGCGACGCTTTCACCTACGAGCAGTTCTTC
TRBV24-1,-,TRBD1,TRBJ2-7,CATSRDRGRNEQYF,TGTGCCACCAGCCGGGACAGGGGTAGGAACGAGCAGTACTTC
TRBV18,-,-,TRBJ1-1,CASSPPTPGTEAFF,TGTGCCAGCTCACCACCTACACCCGGCACTGAAGCTTTCTTT
TRBV12-3/TRBV12-4,few,TRBD1,TRBJ2-3,CASILSGTGAGGSADTQYF,TGTGCCAGCATCCTAAGCGGGACAGGGGCCGGGGGGTCGGCAGATACGCAGTATTTT
TRBV4-3,many,-,TRBJ2-2,CASSLLLNTGELFF,TGCGCCAGCAGCCTATTATTGAACACCGGGGAGCTGTTTTTT
TRBV3-1,many,-,TRBJ1-2,CASSPSGVKGYTF,TGTGCCAGCAGCCCCTCGGGGGTCAAGGGCTACACCTTC
TRBV20-1,many,-,TRBJ1-5,CSASNSREPYQPQHF,TGCAGTGCTAGCAACTCGAGGGAACCTTATCAGCCCCAGCATTTT
TRBV19,-,-,TRBJ1-2,CASSIEDGDYGYTF,TGTGCCAGTAGTATCGAAGATGGCGACTACGGCTACACCTTC
TRBV25-1,-,-,TRBJ2-6,CAGRADISGANVLTF,TGTGCCGGCAGGGCTGACATCTCTGGGGCCAACGTCCTGACTTTC
TRBV19,many,-,TRBJ1-4,CANLQGRGGATNEKLFF,TGTGCCAACCTACAGGGAAGAGGAGGGGCAACTAATGAAAAACTGTTTTTT
TRBV7-8,many,-,TRBJ1-1,CASSLEVGQNTEAFF,TGTGCCAGCAGCTTAGAGGTGGGGCAGAACACTGAAGCTTTCTTT
TRBV12-5,-,-,TRBJ2-1,CASGFGRDLSYNEQFF,TGTGCTAGTGGTTTTGGGCGGGATCTGTCCTACAATGAGCAGTTCTTC
TRBV10-3,few,TRBD1,TRBJ1-3,CAIVGTGGSGNTIYF,TGTGCCATCGTGGGGACAGGGGGATCTGGAAACACCATATATTTT
TRBV24-1,few,-,TRBJ1-2,CATSDRAYGYTF,TGTGCCACCAGTGATAGAGCTTATGGCTACACCTTC
TRBV19,-,TRBD1,TRBJ2-7,CASSATDRVSHEQYF,TGTGCCAGTAGCGCAACGGACAGGGTGAGCCACGAGCAGTACTTC
TRBV25-1,-,TRBD2,TRBJ2-5,CASSRFSGTQETQYF,TGTGCCAGCTCCCGTTTTAGCGGGACCCAAGAGACCCAGTACTTC
TRBV12-3/TRBV12-4,many,-,TRBJ2-1,CASSRVDEQFF,TGTGCCAGCAGCAGGGTGGATGAGCAGTTCTTC
TRBV5-1,many,-,TRBJ1-2,CASSFGGTNRGYTF,TGCGCCAGCAGCTTCGGGGGGACTAACCGAGGCTACACCTTC
TRBV7-6,many,TRBD1,TRBJ2-1,CASSLAGQGEHEQFF,TGTGCCAGCAGCTTAGCGGGACAGGGAGAGCATGAGCAGTTCTTC
TRBV12-3/TRBV12-4,-,-,TRBJ2-7,CASSWGEQYF,TGTGCCAGCAGTTGGGGCGAGCAGTACTTC
TRBV2,-,-,TRBJ1-5,CASSFTGRSNQPQHF,TGTGCCAGCAGTTTTACAGGGCGGAGCAATCAGCCCCAGCATTTT
TRBV15,-,TRBD2,TRBJ2-7,CATSREASGTGYEQYF,TGTGCCACCAGCAGAGAGGCTAGCGGGACCGGCTACGAGCAGTACTTC
TRBV11-2,many,-,TRBJ2-1,CASSQEALNEQFF,TGTGCCAGCAGCCAAGAGGCCCTTAATGAGCAGTTCTTC
TRBV29-1,-,TRBD1,TRBJ1-2,CSVDRALESQGTF,TGCAGCGTCGACAGGGCTCTAGAGTCGCAGGGCACCTTC
TRBV2,many,-,TRBJ2-1,CASSEEDEQFF,TGTGCCAGCAGTGAAGAGGATGAGCAGTTCTTC
TRBV7-8,many,-,TRBJ1-2,CASSRGFNYGYTF,TGTGCCAGCAGCCGGGGCTTTAACTATGGCTACACCTTC
TRBV9,-,TRBD1,TRBJ2-5,CASTPWGQGEETQHF,TGCGCCAGCACACCATGGGGACAGGGTGAAGAGACCCAGCACTTC
TRBV7-6,many,-,TRBJ2-2,CASSLGWETNTGELFF,TGTGCCAGCAGCTTAGGATGGGAAACAAACACCGGGGAGCTGTTTTTT
TRBV5-1,many,-,TRBJ2-1,CASSLADGGPYNEQFF,TGCGCCAGCAGCTTGGCCGACGGGGGCCCCTACAATGAGCAGTTCTTC
TRBV19,many,-,TRBJ1-5,CASNDRTNQPQHF,TGTGCCAGTAATGACAGAACAAATCAGCCCCAGCATTTT
TRBV27,-,-,TRBJ2-4,CASSLSGQVSKNIQYF,TGTGCCAGCAGTTTATCCGGCCAGGTCTCCAAAAACATTCAGTACTTC
TRBV29-1,-,TRBD1,TRBJ2-1,CSVKDGGTGLSYNEQFF,TGCAGCGTTAAGGACGGGGGGACAGGGCTATCCTACAATGAGCAGTTCTTC
TRBV12-3/TRBV12-4,-,-,TRBJ2-1,CASSPQIGKVEQFF,TGTGCCAGCAGTCCCCAGATAGGGAAGGTTGAGCAGTTCTTC